The entry below gives a single T cell receptor beta chain sequence along with its context. Its recognized antigen is unknown. Per-base qualities were not stored, and no clone one base away is much larger. The sample comes from a study of T-cell memory formation after mild COVID-19 (dated by TCRdb to about 2021). For the wider study: TCR sequence clusters from the two donors were largely donor specific. The cohort was made up of two young adult volunteers, one female and one male, who were previously healthy. T-cell clones expanding and contracting after mild COVID-19 in two donors were tracked by longitudinal TCRalpha and TCRbeta repertoire sequencing.

PBMCs were isolated by Ficoll-Paque density gradient centrifugation. TCRdb names Illumina NovaSeq 6000 as the instrument used. TCRalpha and TCRbeta cDNA libraries were built by 5'RACE with constant-segment primers, adding sample barcodes and unique molecular identifiers. Trizol reagent was used to extract RNA from every sample. Libraries were amplified in two PCR steps, with a second sample barcode and Illumina TruSeq adapters added in the second step. Sequencing of libraries was performed on an Illumina NovaSeq with 2 x 150 bp paired-end reads. The study's processing was this. The reads were demultiplexed and collapsed into UMI-guided consensus sequences using migec v1.2.7. Using mixcr v2.1.11, UMI consensuses were aligned to TRA and TRB V and J templates and then assembled into clonotypes. A clonotype was counted as expanded or contracted only when both edgeR and NoisET called the clonotype significant, with the noise models trained on biological replicates. edgeR calls used a false discovery rate-adjusted p below 0.01 and a log2 fold-change threshold of 1. As an exploratory analysis of dynamics, max-normalized trajectories of the 1000 most abundant clonotypes were examined with PCA combined with hierarchical clustering. Separately sequenced CD4+ and CD8+ repertoires were used to assign the CD4 or CD8 phenotype of responding clones. TCRdb applied fastp at Q25 and MiXCR to the public reads, then kept only in-frame beta chains. Identical CDR3 proteins give one entry, which carries the most common genes and DNA. The V and J calls come from TCRdb's annotation, not from the publication. This sample has some 65,000 distinct CDR3 sequences in its table, and about a sixth of those were observed once. The ten largest clones represent 25% to 35% of the sample.

The study at large found these results: The study covered only a couple of mild cases, and larger cohorts including severe cases with pre-infection samples were considered necessary. Contracting CD4+ clones were located mainly in the CM and EM memory subsets, whereas CD8+ clones were found to be enriched in EMRA. Clones that contracted from day 15 to 85 showed balanced CD4/CD8 phenotypes, whereas a second wave of clones that expanded from day 15 to 37 leaned towards CD4+. Whether the second-wave clones peaking on day 37 were SARS-CoV-2 specific was not confirmed. The detection of some responding clones in pre-infection memory suggests that pre-existing cross-reactive memory T cells joined the SARS-CoV-2 response.

Taken from the germline V gene, the CDR1 and CDR2 loops are SGHRS and YFSETQ. The CDR3 measures 13 amino acids from cysteine to phenylalanine. Just CDR3 DNA is preserved here, 39 bases in frame from base 1. Ends trimmed: V by 6 bases, J by 3 bases; bases unmatched to a gene: 4. The V gene is TRBV5-1 and the J gene is TRBJ2-5, and TRBD2 matches 8 of the central bases. This clonotype was sampled from an adult woman who had mild COVID-19 (a few samples of this study predate the infection). The sample titles of this study are shuffled in the database, so cell type and time point are left out; the donor was told from shared clones. Sequencing was done on a sample of PBMCs or a T cell subset sorted from them (not recorded which). The encoded CDR3 is CASNPGGKETQYF. The DNA sequence follows: TGCGCCAGCAACCCGGGGGGGAAAGAGACCCAGTACTTC.